These 26 T cell receptor beta chains share one sample of origin, sequenced in a study of T cell repertoires in cytomegalovirus infection. Each CDR3 protein is one row after TCRdb ran MiXCR on the reads. In the table there are more than 85,000 distinct CDR3 sequences, 15% to 20% of which are singletons. Sequenced: PBMCs. Receptors were obtained from a human donor in good health (CMV status not recorded). Some clones in this sample may be carry-over from other donors' samples.

In this sample, this clonotype turned up a few times. This chain links TRBV12-3 or TRBV12-4 with TRBJ2-5, with D unclear. V shed 6 bases and J shed 4 bases, with 9 bases lying between them. This CDR3 spans 12 amino acids. The CDR3 sequence is CASSPALETQYF. The CDR3 DNA reads TGTGCCAGCAGCCCCGCGTTAGAGACCCAGTACTTC.

Worth noting for this clonotype: Given a much more abundant clone one base away, this may be a read error. The rearrangement links TRBV7-8 to TRBJ2-3, with a weak D call TRBD2 (6 bases). CDR1 and CDR2 (germline): SGHVS, FQNEAQ. V shed 5 bases and J shed 1 base, with 16 bases lying between them. There are 16 residues in the CDR3. The DNA of the CDR3 is TGTGCCAGCAGCCCAGTCGCGGGGTGGGGCACAGATACGCAGTATTTT. Residues: CASSPVAGWGTDTQYF.

Details on this clonotype: This could be a read error, since a much larger clone is one nucleotide away. The CDR3 DNA sequence: TGTGCCAGCAGCTTTGGCGCGGACATCGTCTATGGCTGCACCTTC. This sequence encodes CASSFGADIVYGCTF. The chain couples TRBV7-2 to TRBJ1-2, with D possibly TRBD1 on 5 matching bases. The CDR3 sequence is 15 residues long. CDR1 is SGHTA, CDR2 FQGNSA, per germline.

DNA for the CDR3: TGTGCCAGCAGCTTAGCCGTTGTGCAGGGTTACACCGGGGAGCTGTTTTTT. This codes for CASSLAVVQGYTGELFF. J is TRBJ2-2 and V is TRBV7-2; TRBD1 might be the D (5 bases). Germline V gene sequence: CDR1 SGHTA, CDR2 FQGNSA. Trimming removed 0 bases at V and 3 bases at J, with 14 bases between. The CDR3 runs 17 residues.

This clonotype was picked up many times. The chain combines TRBV7-2 with TRBJ2-5; 10 positions match TRBD2. The CDR3 sequence is 15 residues long. CDR1 is SGHTA and CDR2 is FQGNSA in the germline V gene. After removal of 3 bases from V and 0 bases from J, the junction contained 1 base not matched to a gene. The CDR3 DNA reads TGTGCCAGCAGCTTCACTAGCGGGAACCAAGAGACCCAGTACTTC. Translating gives CASSFTSGNQETQYF.

The rearrangement uses TRBV12-3 or TRBV12-4 and TRBJ2-7, with TRBD1 identical over 12 bases. The CDR3 length is 16 residues. Unmatched junction bases numbered 9, after V lost 4 bases and J lost 5 bases. The CDR3 nucleotides read TGTGCCAGCAGTTCAAAAACCGGGACAGGGGGCCACGAGCAGTACTTC. Protein product: CASSSKTGTGGHEQYF.

A few counts support this clonotype. This chain links TRBV14 with TRBJ2-2; D not resolved. This CDR3 is built from 15 residues. Trimming stripped 6 bases from V and 5 bases from J, with 16 bases between. CDR1 SGHDN and CDR2 FVKESK come from the germline V gene. This CDR3 is CASSDGAGGTGELFF. DNA of the CDR3: TGTGCCAGCAGTGATGGAGCAGGTGGAACCGGGGAGCTGTTTTTT.

The chain couples TRBV12-5 to TRBJ2-3; D unclear. The germline V gene encodes CDR1 LGHNT and CDR2 FRNRAP. The CDR3 covers 15 residues. V shed 0 bases and J shed 3 bases, with 10 bases lying between them. CDR3 amino acids: CASGLVLGETDTQYF. Here the CDR3 DNA reads TGTGCTAGTGGTTTGGTACTTGGGGAAACAGATACGCAGTATTTT.

V gene TRBV11-2 combines with J gene TRBJ2-5; D unclear. Germline values: CDR1 SGHAT, CDR2 FQNNGV. CDR3 size: 15 residues. The V and J ends lost 3 bases and 5 bases respectively, with 16 bases between them. In DNA, the CDR3 is TGTGCCAGCAGCTTCAATCAGTTATCCCGCGAGACCCAGTACTTC. It is translated as CASSFNQLSRETQYF. Looking up the rest from reference TRBV11-2 and TRBJ2-5 gives the full variable domain: EAGVAQSPRYKIIEKRQSVAFWCNPISGHATLYWYQQILGQGPKLLIQFQNNGVVDDSQLPKDRFSAERLKGVDSTLKIQPAKLEDSAVYLCASSFNQLSRETQYFGPGTRLLVL.

The rearrangement links TRBV11-2 to TRBJ1-4; the match to TRBD1 covers 10 bases. Trimming at V came to 1 base and at J to 6 bases, leaving 8 bases not matched to a gene. Per the germline V gene, CDR1 is SGHAT and CDR2 is FQNNGV. This CDR3 contains 17 residues. The CDR3 sequence: CASSLGPGQGNHEKLFF. The CDR3 nucleotides read TGTGCCAGCAGCTTAGGACCGGGACAGGGGAATCATGAAAAACTGTTTTTT.

The chain combines TRBV28 with TRBJ2-7; 8 nucleotides agree with TRBD2. The junction had 5 bases not matched to a gene; V was cut back by 7 bases and J by 0 bases. The germline CDR1 and CDR2 sequences are MDHEN and SYDVKM. The CDR3 sequence is 14 residues long. The chain's CDR3 is CASTTGGASYEQYF. For the CDR3, the DNA is TGTGCCAGCACTACGGGAGGGGCCTCCTACGAGCAGTACTTC.

This chain's CDR3 is CASSLRGGVQYF. The DNA of the CDR3 is TGTGCCAGCAGCTTGCGCGGCGGCGTGCAGTACTTC. J is TRBJ2-7 and V is TRBV5-4; D remains ambiguous. The V end was cut by 1 base, the J end by 9 bases, with 11 bases between. There are 12 residues in the CDR3. The germline V gene encodes CDR1 SGHNT and CDR2 YYREEE (reference sequence).

This clonotype occurred many times. The rearrangement joins TRBV7-2 to TRBJ2-7; D is unresolved. The CDR3 runs to 13 residues. In germline, CDR1 is SGHTA, CDR2 FQGNSA. V was shortened by 1 base and J by 2 bases, with 6 bases between the two germline ends. CDR3 protein: CASSLVGAYEQYF. The CDR3 DNA reads TGTGCCAGCAGCTTAGTTGGAGCCTACGAGCAGTACTTC.

This chain uses TRBV20-1 with TRBJ2-2; 8 positions agree with TRBD2. CDR3 length equals 15 residues. Losses at the gene ends were 2 bases for V and 1 base for J; bases not matched to a gene: 3. From germline, CDR1 is DFQATT and CDR2 SNEGSKA (reference sequence). The CDR3 loop reads CSARPAGVNTGELFF. The CDR3 region has the DNA TGCAGTGCTAGACCAGCGGGGGTGAACACCGGGGAGCTGTTTTTT.

This clonotype has only a few counts. The chain combines TRBV2 with TRBJ2-1, with 7 bases that match TRBD1. Looked up from germline, CDR1 is SNHLY and CDR2 is FYNNEI. V was pared by 4 bases and J by 7 bases, with 7 bases of the junction left unmatched. The CDR3 length is 14 residues. CDR3 protein: CASSGMRGLNEQFF. The CDR3 nucleotides are TGTGCCAGCAGTGGGATGAGGGGGCTGAATGAGCAGTTCTTC. Full variable domain (missing parts from reference TRBV2 and TRBJ2-1): EPEVTQTPSHQVTQMGQEVILRCVPISNHLYFYWYRQILGQKVEFLVSFYNNEISEKSEIFDDQFSVERPDGSNFTLKIRSTKLEDSAMYFCASSGMRGLNEQFFGPGTRLTVL.

The table lists this clonotype with a few counts. The chain uses TRBV12-3 or TRBV12-4 and TRBJ1-2; D may be TRBD1 (6 bases). Trimming cost V 3 bases and J 2 bases, with 13 bases left between them. The CDR3 loop spans 15 amino acids. CDR3 DNA sequence: TGTGCCAGCAGTTTGGGGGGGGCGGCCAACTATGGCTACACCTTC. Encoded protein: CASSLGGAANYGYTF.

With regard to this clonotype: Just one base apart from a much larger clone, this may be a read error. The CDR3 coding sequence is TGTGCCAGCAGCTTAGGTACGGGTCGGAATTCACCCCTCCAATTT. Amino acids: CASSLGTGRNSPLQF. The V and J genes are TRBV7-2 and TRBJ1-6; D gene uncertain. The CDR3 covers 15 residues. CDR1 and CDR2 (germline): SGHTA, FQGNSA.

This clonotype has just a few counts. V is TRBV24-1 and J is TRBJ2-1; 8 bases are a match to TRBD2. J gave up 6 bases and V 11 bases, and 8 bases lay outside the gene matches. Germline lookup yields CDR1 KGHDR and CDR2 SFDVKD. CDR3 length: 13 residues. The CDR3 region has the DNA TGTGCCAGTGTCGGGGGGGCATTCAATGAGCAGTTCTTC. Translating it yields CASVGGAFNEQFF.

This clonotype has ten or more counts. The rearrangement links TRBV11-2 to TRBJ1-2, with a possible D match to TRBD1 (6 bases). Per the germline V gene, CDR1 is SGHAT and CDR2 is FQNNGV. Trimming took off 0 bases at V and 8 bases at J, with 10 bases between the two ends. This CDR3 contains 13 residues. As DNA, the CDR3 is TGTGCCAGCAGCTTAGACCGAGGGGGGGGCTACACCTTC. Amino acids: CASSLDRGGGYTF. The complete variable domain, with remaining parts taken from reference TRBV11-2 and TRBJ1-2, reads EAGVAQSPRYKIIEKRQSVAFWCNPISGHATLYWYQQILGQGPKLLIQFQNNGVVDDSQLPKDRFSAERLKGVDSTLKIQPAKLEDSAVYLCASSLDRGGGYTFGSGTRLTVV.

The V gene is TRBV19, the J gene TRBJ1-1, with D tentatively TRBD1 (6 bases). Trimming shortened V by 4 bases and J by 6 bases, and 9 bases separated the two germline ends. Germline V lookup: CDR1 LNHDA, CDR2 SQIVND (reference sequence). The CDR3 extends over 12 amino acids. The CDR3: CASSKYRAEAFF. CDR3 DNA: TGTGCCAGTAGTAAGTACAGGGCTGAAGCTTTCTTT.

Remarks on this clonotype: An end of the junction differs from the germline gene, which may be a read error. V and J are TRBV7-3 and TRBJ1-6; D uncertain. Germline V CDR1 and CDR2: SGHTA, FQGTGA. CDR3 length equals 13 residues. CDR3 amino acids: CASTLGQNSPLHF. The DNA for the CDR3 is TGTGCCAGCACCTTAGGGCAGAATTCACCCCTCCACTTT.

The table lists this clonotype with a few counts. V and J are TRBV6-5 and TRBJ2-7; TRBD1 aligns across 9 bases. CDR3 length: 15 amino acids. The germline V gene encodes CDR1 MNHEY and CDR2 SVGAGI. V gave up 7 bases and J gave up 6 bases; unmatched junction bases: 13. The CDR3, as DNA: TGTGCCAGCACTAGAGACCGGGACAGGGATGGCGAGCAGTACTTC. Residues: CASTRDRDRDGEQYF.

This clonotype was observed a handful of times. V is TRBV19 and J is TRBJ2-2, with D unclear. CDR1 and CDR2 from the germline V gene are LNHDA and SQIVND (reference sequence). The length of the CDR3 is 14 residues. Between the trimmed V and J ends, which lost 8 bases and 0 bases, there was a span of 10 bases. The CDR3 here is CASLGRTNTGELFF. The CDR3 nucleotides read TGTGCCAGTCTCGGACGGACGAACACCGGGGAGCTGTTTTTT.

This clonotype occurred many times. V gene TRBV7-2 combines with J gene TRBJ2-2; D call uncertain. The CDR3 has 14 amino acids. The V end lost 10 bases, the J end lost 4 bases, and 16 bases lay between the germline ends. Germline V gives CDR1 SGHTA, CDR2 FQGNSA. CDR3 residues: CATNPRPSTGELFF. The DNA of the CDR3 is TGTGCCACCAACCCTCGGCCCTCCACCGGGGAGCTGTTTTTT.

At least ten counts were recorded for this clonotype. The chain is built from TRBV6-6 and TRBJ2-1; D unresolved. V was pared by 0 bases and J by 8 bases, with 8 bases between. Germline V gives CDR1 MNHNY, CDR2 SVGAGI (reference sequence). This CDR3 has 13 amino acids. CDR3 residues: CASSYSMSDEQFF. Written as DNA, the CDR3 is TGTGCCAGCAGTTACTCGATGTCCGATGAGCAGTTCTTC.

The table lists this clonotype with a few counts. This chain uses TRBV18 with TRBJ2-7; tentatively, D is TRBD2 (6 bases). In germline, CDR1 is KGHSH, CDR2 LQKENI. V shed 5 bases and J shed 5 bases, with 13 bases lying between them. The CDR3 is 13 residues long. The CDR3 DNA sequence: TGTGCCAGCTCAGCGGGGACCCTGAACGAGCAGTACTTC. It is translated as CASSAGTLNEQYF.